The present T cell receptor beta chain was sequenced within a study of blood T cell repertoires in COVID-19. Overall study: From the United States, Italy and Spain came samples of acute and convalescent COVID-19.

Measured with immunoSEQ multiplex PCR; TCRdb has only the in-frame clones, and not every one. Here the sample spans about 260,000 clones, around 86% being singletons. V was trimmed by 4 bases and J by 7 bases, leaving 16 bases between them. The CDR3 has 14 amino acids. CDR1 is ENHRY and CDR2 is SYGVKD in the germline V gene. Followed over time, Seattle patients had been enrolled while infection was active. The sample comprised peripheral blood. The TCR originated in a woman in her sixties with COVID-19, enrolled during active disease. This sequence joins TRBV10-3 and TRBJ1-2, with D maybe TRBD1 (5 bases). CDR3 amino acids: CAISGRQSTAGYTF. CDR3 in DNA: TGTGCCATCAGTGGTAGACAGTCAACGGCTGGCTACACCTTC.